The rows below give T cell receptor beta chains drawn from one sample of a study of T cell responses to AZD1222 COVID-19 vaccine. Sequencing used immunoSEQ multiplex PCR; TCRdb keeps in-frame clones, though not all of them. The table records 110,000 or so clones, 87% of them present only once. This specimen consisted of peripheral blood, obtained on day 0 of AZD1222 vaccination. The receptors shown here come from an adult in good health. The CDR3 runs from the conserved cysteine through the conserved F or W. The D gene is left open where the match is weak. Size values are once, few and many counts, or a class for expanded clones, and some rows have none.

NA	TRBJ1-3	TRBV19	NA	TGTGCCAGTGAAAACCTGTCCCTGCAAGGAAACACCATATATTTT	CASENLSLQGNTIYF
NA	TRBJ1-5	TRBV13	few	TGTGCCAGCAGCTTACAGGGTATTGGGCAGCCCCAGCATTTT	CASSLQGIGQPQHF
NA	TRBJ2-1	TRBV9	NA	TGTGCCAGCAGCCCTTCCACGGGGGGCGGTGAGCAGTTCTTC	CASSPSTGGGEQFF
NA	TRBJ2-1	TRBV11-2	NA	TGTGCCAGCAGCTTTAGGTCAGGTCCCTACAATGAGCAGTTCTTC	CASSFRSGPYNEQFF
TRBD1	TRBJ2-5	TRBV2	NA	TGTGCCAGCAGTCAGCGACAGGGAGAGACCCAGTACTTC	CASSQRQGETQYF
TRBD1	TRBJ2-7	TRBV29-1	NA	TGCAGCGTTTCTACAGGGGGCTACGAGCAGTACTTC	CSVSTGGYEQYF
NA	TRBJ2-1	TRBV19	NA	TGTGCCACCCGACAGCGAAATGAGCAGTTCTTC	CATRQRNEQFF
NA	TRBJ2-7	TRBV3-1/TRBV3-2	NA	TGTGCCAGCAGCCTTCTAGCTCCCCACGAGCAGTACTTC	CASSLLAPHEQYF
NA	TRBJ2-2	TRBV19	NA	TGTGCCAGTAGTATAGACGGGGACACCGGGGAGCTGTTTTTT	CASSIDGDTGELFF
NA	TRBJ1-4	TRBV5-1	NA	TGCGCCAGCAGCTTGGAACAGGGTAATGAAAAACTGTTTTTT	CASSLEQGNEKLFF
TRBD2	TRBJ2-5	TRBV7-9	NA	TGTGCCAGCAGCTTTCGGCCGGGACTAGCGTTGGCAGAGACCCAGTACTTC	CASSFRPGLALAETQYF
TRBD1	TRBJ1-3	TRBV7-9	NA	TGTGCCAGCAGCAAGGGACAGGGCCCTGGAAACACCATATATTTT	CASSKGQGPGNTIYF
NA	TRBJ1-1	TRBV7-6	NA	TGTGCCAGCAGCTTATTCGGGACGAACACTGAAGCTTTCTTT	CASSLFGTNTEAFF
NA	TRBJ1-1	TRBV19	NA	TGTGCCAGTAGTATCACCGGGGGAGGTTTAATGAACACTGAAGCTTTCTTT	CASSITGGGLMNTEAFF
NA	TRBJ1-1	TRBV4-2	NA	TGTGCCAGCAGCCAAGGTGTGGGCAACACTGAAGCTTTCTTT	CASSQGVGNTEAFF
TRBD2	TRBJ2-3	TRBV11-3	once	TGTGCCAGCAGCGAGAGGACTAGCGGGAGAACAGATACGCAGTATTTT	CASSERTSGRTDTQYF
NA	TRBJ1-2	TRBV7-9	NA	TGTGCCAGCAGCTTCATTAGGGCAGTAGGCTATGGCTACACCTTC	CASSFIRAVGYGYTF
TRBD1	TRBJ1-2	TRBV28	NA	TGTGCCAGCAGTGGACAGGGTTACTATGGCTACACCTTC	CASSGQGYYGYTF
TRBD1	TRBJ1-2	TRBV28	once	TGTGCCAGCAGTTTAAGGACAGGGAACTATGGCTACACCTTC	CASSLRTGNYGYTF
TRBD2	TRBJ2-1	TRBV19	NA	TGTGCCAGTAGTATACTAGCGGGAACTGGGGAGCAGTTCTTC	CASSILAGTGEQFF
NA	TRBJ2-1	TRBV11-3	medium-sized	TGTGCCAGCAGTTCCGGGCCCGGATACAATGAGCAGTTCTTC	CASSSGPGYNEQFF
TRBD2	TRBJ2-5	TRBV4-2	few	TGTGCCAGCAGCCAGATCCCTAGCGGTCAAGAGACCCAGTACTTC	CASSQIPSGQETQYF
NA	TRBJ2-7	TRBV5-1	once	TGCGCCAGCAGCCCCCTGGCCACTAACTACGAGCAGTACTTC	CASSPLATNYEQYF
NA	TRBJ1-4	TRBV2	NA	TGTGCCAGTTCCTATTCAACTAATGAAAAACTGTTTTTT	CASSYSTNEKLFF
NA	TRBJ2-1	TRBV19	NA	TGTGCCAGTAGTATAGTGCTAGGGGTGGCGTACAATGAGCAGTTCTTC	CASSIVLGVAYNEQFF
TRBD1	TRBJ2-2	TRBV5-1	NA	TGCGCCAGCAGCTTGCCTCCGGGACAGGGGGTCACGAACACCGGGGAGCTGTTTTTT	CASSLPPGQGVTNTGELFF
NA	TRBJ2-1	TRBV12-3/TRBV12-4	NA	TGTGCCAGCAGCAAAGGGGAGTACAATGAGCAGTTCTTC	CASSKGEYNEQFF
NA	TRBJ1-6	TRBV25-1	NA	TGTGCCAGCAGTGGCCCCGCAAATAATTCACCCCTCCACTTT	CASSGPANNSPLHF
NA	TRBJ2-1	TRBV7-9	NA	TGTGCCAGCAGCTCCGAGGGGGAGGGATACAATGAGCAGTTCTTC	CASSSEGEGYNEQFF
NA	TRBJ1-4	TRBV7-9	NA	TGTGCCAGCAGCTTAGGAGCGACCGCTAATGAAAAACTGTTTTTT	CASSLGATANEKLFF
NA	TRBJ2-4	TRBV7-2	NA	TGTGCCAGCAGCTCGACGGGGGCCCCAGCCAAAAACATTCAGTACTTC	CASSSTGAPAKNIQYF
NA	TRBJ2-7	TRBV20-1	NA	TGCAGTGCCAAGATTGGCTACGAGCAGTACTTC	CSAKIGYEQYF